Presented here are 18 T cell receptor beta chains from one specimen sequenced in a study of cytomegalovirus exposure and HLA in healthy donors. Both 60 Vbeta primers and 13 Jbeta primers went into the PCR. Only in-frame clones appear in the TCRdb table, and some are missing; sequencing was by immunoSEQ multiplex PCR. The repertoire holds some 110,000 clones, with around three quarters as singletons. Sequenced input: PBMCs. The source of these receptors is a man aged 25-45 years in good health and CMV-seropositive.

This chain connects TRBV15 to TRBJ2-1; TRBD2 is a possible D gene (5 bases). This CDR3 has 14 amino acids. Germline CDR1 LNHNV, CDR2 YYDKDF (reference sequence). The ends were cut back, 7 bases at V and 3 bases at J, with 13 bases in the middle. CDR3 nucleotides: TGTGCCACCACAGGACTGGACCACTACAATGAGCAGTTCTTC. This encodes CATTGLDHYNEQFF.

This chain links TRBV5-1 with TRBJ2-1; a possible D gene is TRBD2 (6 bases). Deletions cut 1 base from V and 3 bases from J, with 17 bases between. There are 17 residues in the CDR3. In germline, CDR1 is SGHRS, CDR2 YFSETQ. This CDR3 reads CASSLTGGALFYNEQFF. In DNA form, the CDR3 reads TGCGCCAGCAGCTTGACTGGAGGGGCCTTATTCTACAATGAGCAGTTCTTC.

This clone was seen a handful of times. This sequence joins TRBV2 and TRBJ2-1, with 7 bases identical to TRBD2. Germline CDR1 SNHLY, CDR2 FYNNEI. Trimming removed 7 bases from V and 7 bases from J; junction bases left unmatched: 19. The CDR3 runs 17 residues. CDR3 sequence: CASNRRWLAATGNEQFF. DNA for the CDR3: TGTGCCAGCAATCGAAGGTGGCTAGCGGCCACGGGGAATGAGCAGTTCTTC.

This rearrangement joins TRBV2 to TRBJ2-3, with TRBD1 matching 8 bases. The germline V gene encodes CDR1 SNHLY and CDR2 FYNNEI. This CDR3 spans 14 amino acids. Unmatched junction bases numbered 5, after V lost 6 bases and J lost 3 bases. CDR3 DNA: TGTGCCAGCAGACGACAGGGGATGACAGATACGCAGTATTTT. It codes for CASRRQGMTDTQYF.

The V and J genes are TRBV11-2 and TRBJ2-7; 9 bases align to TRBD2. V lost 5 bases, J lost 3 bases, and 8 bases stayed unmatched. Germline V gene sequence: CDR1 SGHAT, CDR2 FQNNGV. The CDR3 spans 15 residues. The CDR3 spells CASSDPAGGYYEQYF. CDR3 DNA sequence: TGTGCCAGCAGCGACCCGGCGGGAGGGTACTACGAGCAGTACTTC.

DNA of the CDR3: TGTGCCAGTACTCCGTTTGGGCGCGGGGGCACTGAAGCTTTCTTT. It specifies CASTPFGRGGTEAFF. The rearrangement links TRBV19 to TRBJ1-1; a possible D gene is TRBD1 (5 bases). This CDR3 comprises 15 residues. CDR1 and CDR2 from the germline V gene are LNHDA and SQIVND (reference sequence). Between the trimmed V and J ends, which lost 7 bases and 4 bases, there was a span of 19 bases.

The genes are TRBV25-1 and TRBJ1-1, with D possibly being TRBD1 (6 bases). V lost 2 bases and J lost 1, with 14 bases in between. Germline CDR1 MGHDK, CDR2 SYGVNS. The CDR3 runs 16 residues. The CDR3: CASSEGGGGRNTEAFF. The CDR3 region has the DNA TGTGCCAGCAGTGAAGGAGGGGGGGGGAGGAACACTGAAGCTTTCTTT.

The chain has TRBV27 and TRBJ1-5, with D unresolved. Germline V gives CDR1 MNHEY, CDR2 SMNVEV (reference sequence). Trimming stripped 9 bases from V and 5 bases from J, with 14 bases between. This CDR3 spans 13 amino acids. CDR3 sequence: CASREAYHQPQHF. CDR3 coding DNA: TGTGCCAGTCGGGAGGCCTACCATCAGCCCCAGCATTTT.

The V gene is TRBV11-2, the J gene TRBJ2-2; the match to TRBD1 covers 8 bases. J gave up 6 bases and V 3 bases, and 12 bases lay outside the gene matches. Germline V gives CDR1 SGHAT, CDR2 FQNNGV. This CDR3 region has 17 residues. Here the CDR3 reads CASSFGRTGIRAGELFF. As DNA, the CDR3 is TGTGCCAGCAGCTTCGGAAGGACAGGGATTCGCGCCGGGGAGCTGTTTTTT.

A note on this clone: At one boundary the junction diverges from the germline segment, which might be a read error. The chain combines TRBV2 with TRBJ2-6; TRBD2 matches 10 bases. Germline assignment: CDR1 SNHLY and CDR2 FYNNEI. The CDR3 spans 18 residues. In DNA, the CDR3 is TGTGCCAGCAGTGAAGCGGGACTAGCGATGTCTGGGGCCAACGGCCTGACTTTC. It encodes CASSEAGLAMSGANGLTF.

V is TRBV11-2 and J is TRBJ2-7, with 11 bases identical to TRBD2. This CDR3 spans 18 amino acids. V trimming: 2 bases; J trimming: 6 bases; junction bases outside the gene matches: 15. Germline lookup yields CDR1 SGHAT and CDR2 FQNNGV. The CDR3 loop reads CASSLRPHLSGGAGEQYF. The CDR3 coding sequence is TGTGCCAGCAGCTTAAGGCCACACCTTAGCGGGGGGGCCGGCGAGCAGTACTTC.

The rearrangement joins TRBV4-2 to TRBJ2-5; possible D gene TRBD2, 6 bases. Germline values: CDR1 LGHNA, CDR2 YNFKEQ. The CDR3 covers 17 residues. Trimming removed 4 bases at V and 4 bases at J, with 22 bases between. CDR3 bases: TGTGCCAGCAGCCCCTCCCACTCGGGACTCCTCCGAGAGACCCAGTACTTC. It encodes CASSPSHSGLLRETQYF.

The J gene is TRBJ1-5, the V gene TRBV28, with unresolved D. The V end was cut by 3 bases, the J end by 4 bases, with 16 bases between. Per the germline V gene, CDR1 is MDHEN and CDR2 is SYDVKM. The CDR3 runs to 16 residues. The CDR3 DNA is TGTGCCAGCAGTTTGAGGTTTCGGGTCGCGAATCAGCCCCAGCATTTT. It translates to CASSLRFRVANQPQHF.

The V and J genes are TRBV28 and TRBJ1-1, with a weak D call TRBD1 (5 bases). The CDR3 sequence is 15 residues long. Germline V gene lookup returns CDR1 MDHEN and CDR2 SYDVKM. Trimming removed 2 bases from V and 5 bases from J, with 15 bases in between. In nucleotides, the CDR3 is TGTGCCAGCAGTTTACGTTCCGGGGGATTAACTGAAGCTTTCTTT. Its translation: CASSLRSGGLTEAFF.

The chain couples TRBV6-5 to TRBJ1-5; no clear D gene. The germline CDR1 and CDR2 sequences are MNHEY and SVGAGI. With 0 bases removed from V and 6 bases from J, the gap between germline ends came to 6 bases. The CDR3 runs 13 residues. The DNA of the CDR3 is TGTGCCAGCAGTTACTCGGCCCGTCAGCCCCAGCATTTT. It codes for CASSYSARQPQHF.

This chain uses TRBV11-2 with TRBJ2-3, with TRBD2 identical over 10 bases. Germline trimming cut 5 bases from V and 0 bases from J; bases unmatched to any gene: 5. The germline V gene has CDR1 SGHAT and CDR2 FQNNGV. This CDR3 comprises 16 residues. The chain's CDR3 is CASSRGLARSTDTQYF. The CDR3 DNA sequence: TGTGCCAGCAGCCGGGGACTAGCGAGAAGCACAGATACGCAGTATTTT.

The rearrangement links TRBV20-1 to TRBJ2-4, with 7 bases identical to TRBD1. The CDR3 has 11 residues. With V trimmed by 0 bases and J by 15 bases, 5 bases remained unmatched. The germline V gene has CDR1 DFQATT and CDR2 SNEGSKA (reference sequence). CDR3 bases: TGCAGTGCTAGAGAAGGGGGCAGGGGGTACTTC. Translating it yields CSAREGGRGYF.

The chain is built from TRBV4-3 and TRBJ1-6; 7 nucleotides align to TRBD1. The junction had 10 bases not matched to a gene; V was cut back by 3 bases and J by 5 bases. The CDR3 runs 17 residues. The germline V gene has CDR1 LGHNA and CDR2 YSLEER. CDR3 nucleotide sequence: TGCGCCAGCAGCCAGATCCGGGACAGACTAAATAATTCACCCCTCCACTTT. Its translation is CASSQIRDRLNNSPLHF.